This entry lists 5 T cell receptor beta chains sequenced from one sample in a study of beta chain features in type 1 diabetes. Every isolated RNA sample was fully reverse transcribed, so sequencing captured expressed TCRB transcripts. TCRdb keeps only in-frame clones here, not all; method: immunoSEQ multiplex PCR. The sample includes 150,000 to 190,000 clones, around 8% of them seen just once. The sequenced sample was central memory CD4+ T cells from blood. The receptors were gathered from a man younger than 35 in good health.

This clone occurred a few times. The chain combines TRBV4-1 with TRBJ2-3; no reliable D call. Germline CDR1 and CDR2: MGHRA and YSYEKL. This CDR3 has 16 residues. Between the trimmed V and J ends, which lost 1 base and 0 bases, there was a span of 11 bases. The CDR3 spells CASSQVGRASTDTQYF. The CDR3 region has the DNA TGCGCCAGCAGCCAAGTGGGCAGAGCTAGCACAGATACGCAGTATTTT.

The rearrangement uses TRBV7-2 and TRBJ1-4, with D perhaps matching TRBD1 (5 bases). The ends were cut back, 2 bases at V and 5 bases at J, with 12 bases in the middle. Germline V lookup: CDR1 SGHTA, CDR2 FQGNSA. CDR3 length equals 15 residues. The CDR3 here is CASSLSTETNEKLFF. CDR3 nucleotide sequence: TGTGCCAGCAGCTTATCGACAGAGACGAATGAAAAACTGTTTTTT.

This clone has at least ten counts. The rearrangement joins TRBV28 to TRBJ2-7; 7 bases are shared with TRBD1. The CDR3 is 14 residues long. Germline CDR1 and CDR2: MDHEN and SYDVKM. The J segment lost 6 bases and the V segment lost 5 bases, leaving 10 bases of the junction unmatched. CDR3 sequence reads: CASSPLRQGVEQYF. CDR3 sequence (DNA): TGTGCCAGCAGTCCCCTACGACAGGGTGTCGAGCAGTACTTC.

This clone came up a few times. CDR3 in amino acids: CASSDYSGRVMNEQFF. In DNA, the CDR3 is TGTGCCAGCAGTGACTATAGCGGGAGGGTGATGAATGAGCAGTTCTTC. The gene calls are TRBV28 and TRBJ2-1, with 11 bases identical to TRBD2. CDR3 size: 16 residues. CDR1 is MDHEN, CDR2 SYDVKM, per germline. Trimming took 5 bases from V and 7 from J; bases not matched to a gene: 10.

The V gene is TRBV7-3, the J gene TRBJ2-3; tentative D call: TRBD2 (5 bases). Germline CDR1 is SGHTA and CDR2 is FQGTGA. The CDR3 length is 14 residues. Trimming pared 1 base from V and 6 bases from J, leaving 11 bases between. The CDR3 DNA reads TGTGCCAGCAGCTTAAGGGGATGGGAGGATACGCAGTATTTT. This codes for CASSLRGWEDTQYF.